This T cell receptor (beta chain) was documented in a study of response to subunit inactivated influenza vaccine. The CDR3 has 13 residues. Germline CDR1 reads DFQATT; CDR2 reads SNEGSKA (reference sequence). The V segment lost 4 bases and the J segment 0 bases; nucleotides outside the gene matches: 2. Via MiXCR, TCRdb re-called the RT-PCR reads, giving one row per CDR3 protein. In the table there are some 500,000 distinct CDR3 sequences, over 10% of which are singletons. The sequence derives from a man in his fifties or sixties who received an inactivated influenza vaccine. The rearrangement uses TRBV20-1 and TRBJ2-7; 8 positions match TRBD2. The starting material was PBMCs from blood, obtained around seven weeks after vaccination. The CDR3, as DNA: TGCAGTGCTACGACTAGCGACTCCTACGAGCAGTACTTC. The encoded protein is CSATTSDSYEQYF.